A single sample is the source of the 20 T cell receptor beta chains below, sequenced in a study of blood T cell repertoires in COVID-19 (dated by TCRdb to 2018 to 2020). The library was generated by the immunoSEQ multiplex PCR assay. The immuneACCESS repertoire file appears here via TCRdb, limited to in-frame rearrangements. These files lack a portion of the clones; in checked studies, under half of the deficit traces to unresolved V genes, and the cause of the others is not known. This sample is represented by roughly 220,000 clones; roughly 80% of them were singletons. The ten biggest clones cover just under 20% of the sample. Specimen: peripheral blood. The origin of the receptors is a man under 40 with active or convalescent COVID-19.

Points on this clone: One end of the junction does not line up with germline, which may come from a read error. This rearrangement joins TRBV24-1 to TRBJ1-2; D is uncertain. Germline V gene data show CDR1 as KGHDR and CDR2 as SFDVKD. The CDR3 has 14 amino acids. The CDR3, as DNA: TGTGCCACCAGCGATTCGGCAGGATCCTATGGCTACACCTTC. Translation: CATSDSAGSYGYTF.

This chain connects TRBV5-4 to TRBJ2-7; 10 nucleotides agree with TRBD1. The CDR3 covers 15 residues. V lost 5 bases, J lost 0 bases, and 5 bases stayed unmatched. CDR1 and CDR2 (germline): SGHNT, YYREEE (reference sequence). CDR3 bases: TGTGCCAGCAGACCCGGGACAGGGGCCTCCTACGAGCAGTACTTC. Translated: CASRPGTGASYEQYF.

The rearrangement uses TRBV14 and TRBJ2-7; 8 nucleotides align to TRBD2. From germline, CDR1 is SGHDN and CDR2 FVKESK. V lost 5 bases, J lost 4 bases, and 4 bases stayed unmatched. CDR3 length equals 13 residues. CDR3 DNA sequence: TGTGCCAGCAGCAGAGTAGCGGGATACGAGCAGTACTTC. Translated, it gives CASSRVAGYEQYF.

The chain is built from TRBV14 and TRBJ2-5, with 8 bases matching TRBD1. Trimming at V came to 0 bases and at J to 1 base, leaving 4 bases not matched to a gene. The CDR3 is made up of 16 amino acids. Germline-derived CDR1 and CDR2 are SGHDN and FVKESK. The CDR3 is CASSQDRTGTQETQYF. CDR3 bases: TGTGCCAGCAGCCAAGATCGGACAGGGACCCAAGAGACCCAGTACTTC.

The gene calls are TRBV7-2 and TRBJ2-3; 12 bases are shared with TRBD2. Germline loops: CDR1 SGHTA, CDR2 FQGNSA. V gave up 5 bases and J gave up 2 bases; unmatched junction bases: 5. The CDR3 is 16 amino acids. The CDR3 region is CASSRGLAGNTDTQYF. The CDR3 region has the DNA TGTGCCAGCAGCCGCGGACTAGCGGGAAACACAGATACGCAGTATTTT.

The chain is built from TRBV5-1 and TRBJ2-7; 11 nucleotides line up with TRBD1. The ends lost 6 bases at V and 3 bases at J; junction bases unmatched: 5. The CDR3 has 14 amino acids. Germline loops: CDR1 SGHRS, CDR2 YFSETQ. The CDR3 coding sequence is TGCGCCAGCACCTGGGACAGGGGGGGCTACGAGCAGTACTTC. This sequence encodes CASTWDRGGYEQYF.

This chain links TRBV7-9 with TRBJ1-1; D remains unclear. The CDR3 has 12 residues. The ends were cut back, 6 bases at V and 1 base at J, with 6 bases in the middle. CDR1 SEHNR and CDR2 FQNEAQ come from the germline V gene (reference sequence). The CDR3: CASRLKNTEAFF. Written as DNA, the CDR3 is TGTGCCAGCAGACTAAAGAACACTGAAGCTTTCTTT.

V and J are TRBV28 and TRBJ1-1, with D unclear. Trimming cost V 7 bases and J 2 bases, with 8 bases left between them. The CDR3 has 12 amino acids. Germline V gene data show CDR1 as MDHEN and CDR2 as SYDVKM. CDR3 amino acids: CASKEFNTEAFF. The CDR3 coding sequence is TGTGCCAGCAAGGAGTTCAACACTGAAGCTTTCTTT.

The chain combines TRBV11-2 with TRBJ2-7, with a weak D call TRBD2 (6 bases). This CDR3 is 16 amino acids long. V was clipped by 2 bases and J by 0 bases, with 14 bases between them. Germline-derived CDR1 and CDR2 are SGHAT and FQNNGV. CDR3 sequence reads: CASSLSFSGVSYEQYF. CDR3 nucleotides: TGTGCCAGCAGCTTAAGTTTTTCGGGGGTCTCCTACGAGCAGTACTTC.

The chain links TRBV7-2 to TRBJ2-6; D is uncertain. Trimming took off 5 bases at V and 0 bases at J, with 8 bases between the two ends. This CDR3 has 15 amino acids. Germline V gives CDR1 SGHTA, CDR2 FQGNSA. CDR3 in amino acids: CASSISSSGANVLTF. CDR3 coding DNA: TGTGCCAGCAGCATCTCTTCCTCTGGGGCCAACGTCCTGACTTTC.

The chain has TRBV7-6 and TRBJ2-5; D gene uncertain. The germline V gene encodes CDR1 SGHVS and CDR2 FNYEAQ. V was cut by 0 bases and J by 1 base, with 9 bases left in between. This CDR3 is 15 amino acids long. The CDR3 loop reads CASSLARLPQETQYF. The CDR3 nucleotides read TGTGCCAGCAGCTTAGCCCGACTCCCCCAAGAGACCCAGTACTTC.

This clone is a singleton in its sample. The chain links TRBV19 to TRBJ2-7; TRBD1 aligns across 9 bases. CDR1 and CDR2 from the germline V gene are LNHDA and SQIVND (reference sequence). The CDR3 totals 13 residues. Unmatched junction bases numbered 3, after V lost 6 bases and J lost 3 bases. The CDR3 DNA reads TGTGCCAGTAGCCCGGACAGGGGCTACGAGCAGTACTTC. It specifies CASSPDRGYEQYF. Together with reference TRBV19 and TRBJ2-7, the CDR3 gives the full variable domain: DGGITQSPKYLFRKEGQNVTLSCEQNLNHDAMYWYRQDPGQGLRLIYYSQIVNDFQKGDIAEGYSVSREKKESFPLTVTSAQKNPTAFYLCASSPDRGYEQYFGPGTRLTVT.

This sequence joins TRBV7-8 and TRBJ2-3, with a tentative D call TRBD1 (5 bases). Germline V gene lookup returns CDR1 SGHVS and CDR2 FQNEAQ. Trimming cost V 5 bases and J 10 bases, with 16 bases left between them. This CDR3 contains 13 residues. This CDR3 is CASSRDSFNAQYF. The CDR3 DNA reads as TGTGCCAGCAGCCGAGACAGTTTTAATGCGCAGTATTTT.

CDR3 residues: CASSTGTSGRVETQYF. The CDR3 coding sequence is TGTGCCAGCAGCACCGGGACTAGCGGGAGGGTGGAGACCCAGTACTTC. The J gene is TRBJ2-5, the V gene TRBV13, with 16 nucleotides matching TRBD2. Germline assignment: CDR1 PRHDT and CDR2 FYEKMQ (reference sequence). The CDR3 runs to 16 residues. The junction had 5 bases not matched to a gene; V was cut back by 5 bases and J by 5 bases.

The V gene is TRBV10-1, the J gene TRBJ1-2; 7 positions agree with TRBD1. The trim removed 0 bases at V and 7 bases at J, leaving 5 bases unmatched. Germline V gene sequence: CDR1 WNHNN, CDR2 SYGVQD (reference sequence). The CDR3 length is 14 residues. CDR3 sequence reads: CASSESDRRSGYTF. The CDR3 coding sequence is TGCGCCAGCAGTGAGTCGGACAGGAGGAGTGGCTACACCTTC.

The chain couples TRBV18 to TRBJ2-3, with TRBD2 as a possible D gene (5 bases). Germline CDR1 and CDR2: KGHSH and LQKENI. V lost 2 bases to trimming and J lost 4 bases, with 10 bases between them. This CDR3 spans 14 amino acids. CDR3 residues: CASSPGLAPDTQYF. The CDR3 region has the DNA TGTGCCAGCTCACCAGGGCTAGCTCCAGATACGCAGTATTTT.

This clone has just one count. Here the CDR3 reads CASSPGGVGTEAFF. The CDR3 DNA sequence: TGTGCCAGCAGCCCCGGGGGGGTAGGGACTGAAGCTTTCTTT. This chain links TRBV9 with TRBJ1-1; D might be TRBD1 (5 bases). The CDR3 contains 14 residues. Germline-derived CDR1 and CDR2 are SGDLS and YYNGEE. Trimming took 4 bases from V and 5 from J, leaving 15 bases between them.

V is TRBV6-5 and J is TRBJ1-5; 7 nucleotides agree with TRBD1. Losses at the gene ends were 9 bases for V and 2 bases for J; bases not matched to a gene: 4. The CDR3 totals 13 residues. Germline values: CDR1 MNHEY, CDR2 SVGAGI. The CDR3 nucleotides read TGTGCCAGGGCGGGACAGCGCAATCAGCCCCAGCATTTT. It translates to CARAGQRNQPQHF.

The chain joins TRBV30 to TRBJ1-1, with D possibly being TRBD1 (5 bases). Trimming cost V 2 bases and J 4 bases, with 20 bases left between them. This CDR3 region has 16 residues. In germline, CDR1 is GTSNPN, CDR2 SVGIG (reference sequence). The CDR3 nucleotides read TGTGCCTGGAGTCCCCGTTTGACAGCATGGCGCACTGAAGCTTTCTTT. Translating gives CAWSPRLTAWRTEAFF.

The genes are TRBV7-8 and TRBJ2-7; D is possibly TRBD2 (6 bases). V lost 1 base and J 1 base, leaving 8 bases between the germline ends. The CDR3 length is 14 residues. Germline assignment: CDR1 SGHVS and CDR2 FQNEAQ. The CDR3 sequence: CASSLVAGSYEQYF. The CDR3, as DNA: TGTGCCAGCAGCTTAGTGGCGGGATCCTACGAGCAGTACTTC.